The 25 T cell receptor beta chains presented below share a single source sample, sequenced in a study of cytomegalovirus exposure and HLA in healthy donors. PCR was performed using 60 Vbeta and 13 Jbeta primers. The protocol was immunoSEQ multiplex PCR, while the TCRdb copy is restricted to in-frame clones and leaves out a portion. The table has more than 95,000 clones, more than 75% seen once. The sample taken for sequencing was PBMCs. The receptors come from a man between 35 and 55 years old in good health and CMV-seronegative.

This clone was recorded a few times. This CDR3 reads CASAPRTAAAYEQYF. CDR3 sequence (DNA): TGTGCCAGTGCCCCCCGGACAGCCGCCGCCTACGAGCAGTACTTC. The V call is TRBV19, the J call TRBJ2-7, with D possibly TRBD1 on 6 matching bases. The ends were cut back, 8 bases at V and 2 bases at J, with 19 bases in the middle. This CDR3 is built from 15 residues. CDR1 is LNHDA, CDR2 SQIVND, per germline (reference sequence). The entire variable domain, with the rest obtained from reference TRBV19 and TRBJ2-7, is as follows: DGGITQSPKYLFRKEGQNVTLSCEQNLNHDAMYWYRQDPGQGLRLIYYSQIVNDFQKGDIAEGYSVSREKKESFPLTVTSAQKNPTAFYLCASAPRTAAAYEQYFGPGTRLTVT.

The chain combines TRBV18 with TRBJ1-5; D gene ambiguous. Looked up from germline, CDR1 is KGHSH and CDR2 is LQKENI. Trimming stripped 2 bases from V and 3 bases from J, with 5 bases between. The CDR3 spans 13 residues. The CDR3 sequence is CASSPEFNQPQHF. The CDR3 DNA reads TGTGCCAGCTCACCAGAGTTCAATCAGCCCCAGCATTTT.

This clone was seen just once. J is TRBJ1-6 and V is TRBV13; TRBD1 agrees at 9 bases. Germline V lookup: CDR1 PRHDT, CDR2 FYEKMQ (reference sequence). The CDR3 covers 15 residues. The junction had 5 bases not matched to a gene; V was cut back by 4 bases and J by 7 bases. The CDR3 bases are TGTGCCAGCAGCTGGGGACAGGGAAAGAATTCACCCCTCCACTTT. This translates into CASSWGQGKNSPLHF. Drawing the rest from reference TRBV13 and TRBJ1-6, the complete variable domain is AAGVIQSPRHLIKEKRETATLKCYPIPRHDTVYWYQQGPGQDPQFLISFYEKMQSDKGSIPDRFSAQQFSDYHSELNMSSLELGDSALYFCASSWGQGKNSPLHFGNGTRLTVT.

The V and J genes are TRBV7-8 and TRBJ1-3, with no clear D. V shed 5 bases and J shed 1 base, with 12 bases lying between them. The CDR3 runs 15 residues. Germline V gene sequence: CDR1 SGHVS, CDR2 FQNEAQ. As DNA, the CDR3 is TGTGCCAGCAGCCCAGCGTTAGGTTCTGGAAACACCATATATTTT. Protein sequence: CASSPALGSGNTIYF.

The chain's CDR3 is CATAYRGAPTGELFF. CDR3 in DNA: TGTGCCACCGCTTACAGGGGGGCGCCCACCGGGGAGCTGTTTTTT. The rearrangement links TRBV10-3 to TRBJ2-2, with TRBD1 matching 8 bases. The V gene end was trimmed by 10 bases and the J gene end by 4 bases; junction bases not matched to a gene: 11. Germline CDR1 reads ENHRY; CDR2 reads SYGVKD. This CDR3 comprises 15 residues.

This sequence joins TRBV6-1 and TRBJ1-2; tentatively, D is TRBD1 (6 bases). CDR1 and CDR2 from the germline V gene are MNHNS and SASEGT. The length of the CDR3 is 14 residues. V lost 11 bases to trimming and J lost 2 bases, with 18 bases between them. CDR3 region: CALKGGLGNYGYTF. DNA for the CDR3: TGTGCCCTCAAAGGGGGTCTAGGAAACTATGGCTACACCTTC.

This chain connects TRBV5-6 to TRBJ1-1; D unclear. V lost 3 bases and J 3 bases, leaving 9 bases between the germline ends. The germline V gene has CDR1 SGHDT and CDR2 YYEEEE. CDR3 size: 13 residues. The CDR3 DNA reads as TGTGCCAGCAGCTCCAACACCCACACTGAAGCTTTCTTT. Translation: CASSSNTHTEAFF.

This clone was counted a few times. The chain is built from TRBV21-1 and TRBJ1-1; no check of the table's D call, TRBD1, against the DNA was made. TRBV21-1 is deemed a pseudogene. This CDR3 comprises 20 residues. In DNA form, the CDR3 reads TGTGCCAGCAGAGACACCGACCGGGACAGGGGAGTGGGGAACCTCACTGAAGCTTTCTTT. Protein sequence: CASRDTDRDRGVGNLTEAFF.

The chain links TRBV7-9 to TRBJ1-1; the match to TRBD1 covers 8 bases. CDR1 is SEHNR and CDR2 is FQNEAQ in the germline V gene (reference sequence). After removal of 5 bases from V and 4 bases from J, the junction contained 12 bases not matched to a gene. CDR3 length: 16 amino acids. As DNA, the CDR3 is TGTGCCAGCAGCACGAGGACAGGGATTGAGGGCACTGAAGCTTTCTTT. Its protein product is CASSTRTGIEGTEAFF.

The gene calls are TRBV15 and TRBJ1-6; a weak D match, TRBD1 (5 bases). The CDR3 runs to 16 residues. Germline CDR1 LNHNV, CDR2 YYDKDF (reference sequence). Trimming removed 0 bases at V and 8 bases at J, with 14 bases between. CDR3 loop: CATSRDQLGADSPLHF. In DNA form, the CDR3 reads TGTGCCACCAGCAGAGATCAACTTGGGGCCGATTCACCCCTCCACTTT.

V gene TRBV27 combines with J gene TRBJ2-7; 8 nucleotides line up with TRBD1. Germline CDR1 and CDR2: MNHEY and SMNVEV (reference sequence). The V segment lost 10 bases and the J segment 6 bases; nucleotides outside the gene matches: 14. The CDR3 extends over 14 amino acids. The CDR3 is CATAEDRELGEQYF. DNA of the CDR3: TGTGCCACCGCCGAGGACAGGGAATTAGGCGAGCAGTACTTC.

This chain uses TRBV7-3 with TRBJ2-1, with TRBD2 matching over 9 bases. CDR1 is SGHTA, CDR2 FQGTGA, per germline. V lost 2 bases and J lost 6; bases outside the gene matches: 2. The CDR3 extends over 14 amino acids. The CDR3 nucleotides read TGTGCCAGCAGCTTAGGCGGGGGGGCCAATGAGCAGTTCTTC. Its translation is CASSLGGGANEQFF.

This clone was counted between two and nine times. The rearrangement joins TRBV6-1 to TRBJ2-7, with 9 bases aligning to TRBD2. The germline V gene has CDR1 MNHNS and CDR2 SASEGT. Trimming cost V 3 bases and J 2 bases; bases outside gene matches: 5. This CDR3 spans 15 amino acids. In DNA form, the CDR3 reads TGTGCCAGCAGTGAGGGTGGGACTAGCACCTACGAGCAGTACTTC. Its protein is CASSEGGTSTYEQYF.

J is TRBJ2-7 and V is TRBV6-6; D is unclear. Trimming left V 0 bases short and J 6 bases short, with 6 bases between. CDR1 is MNHNY and CDR2 is SVGAGI in the germline V gene (reference sequence). The CDR3 is 12 amino acids. CDR3 sequence (DNA): TGTGCCAGCAGTTACTCGCGGTCCGAGCAGTACTTC. It translates to CASSYSRSEQYF.

Comment on this clone: Distinct nucleotide sequences in the sample also encode this CDR3. The chain has TRBV4-1 and TRBJ1-4; perhaps TRBD1 as D (6 bases). This CDR3 has 16 amino acids. Trimming removed 4 bases from V and 8 bases from J, with 20 bases in between. CDR1 and CDR2 (germline): MGHRA, YSYEKL. The CDR3 region is CASSLRAVGAKEKLFF. The CDR3 DNA sequence: TGCGCCAGCAGCCTGAGAGCGGTGGGGGCGAAAGAAAAACTGTTTTTT.

This clone was counted a few times. This chain joins TRBV2 and TRBJ2-7; TRBD2 might be the D (6 bases). Germline CDR1 reads SNHLY; CDR2 reads FYNNEI. The V gene lost 4 bases and the J gene lost 2 bases, with 12 bases spanning the gap. This CDR3 region has 14 residues. The CDR3 protein is CASSGGTGAYEQYF. The CDR3 coding sequence is TGTGCCAGCAGTGGAGGGACGGGGGCCTACGAGCAGTACTTC.

The V gene is TRBV5-4, the J gene TRBJ2-4; weak D call: TRBD1 (6 bases). CDR3 length: 14 residues. Per germline, CDR1 SGHNT and CDR2 YYREEE (reference sequence). The ends were cut back, 0 bases at V and 8 bases at J, with 12 bases in the middle. The CDR3 region has the DNA TGTGCCAGCAGCTTGGGGCAGGGGAAACACATTCAGTACTTC. Translation gives CASSLGQGKHIQYF.

V gene TRBV29-1 combines with J gene TRBJ2-2, with TRBD1 identical over 8 bases. Germline loops: CDR1 SQVTM, CDR2 ANQGSEA. The V and J ends lost 6 bases and 8 bases, in that order; junction bases with no gene match: 8. CDR3 length equals 13 residues. CDR3 in DNA: TGCAGCGTCGCAACAGGGGGAAGGGGGGAGCTGTTTTTT. Translation gives CSVATGGRGELFF.

This clone was observed once. The CDR3 here is CASSRRTGVLGGELFF. The CDR3 coding sequence is TGTGCCAGCAGCCGAAGGACAGGGGTCTTGGGCGGGGAGCTGTTTTTT. V gene TRBV9 combines with J gene TRBJ2-2, with 9 bases lining up with TRBD1. After removal of 4 bases from V and 7 bases from J, the junction contained 11 bases not matched to a gene. The CDR3 covers 16 residues. From germline, CDR1 is SGDLS and CDR2 YYNGEE.

This clone was recorded a few times. The chain links TRBV6-6 to TRBJ1-3, with TRBD1 as a possible D gene (6 bases). Trimming left V 7 bases short and J 2 bases short, with 12 bases between. In germline, CDR1 is MNHNY, CDR2 SVGAGI (reference sequence). This CDR3 is built from 14 residues. The CDR3 sequence is CASNEQGTGNTIYF. Written as DNA, the CDR3 is TGTGCCAGCAATGAACAGGGTACTGGAAACACCATATATTTT.

CDR3 sequence (DNA): TGTGCCAGCAGTTACGGACAGGCTGGGTACAATGAGCAGTTCTTC. Translating gives CASSYGQAGYNEQFF. The chain couples TRBV5-8 to TRBJ2-1; 7 nucleotides line up with TRBD1. Germline CDR1 is SGHTS and CDR2 is YDEGEE. There are 15 residues in the CDR3. The junction had 9 bases not matched to a gene; V was cut back by 5 bases and J by 4 bases.

The CDR3: CATSHSGGIMGKGNTIYF. CDR3 in DNA: TGTGCCACCAGCCATTCGGGGGGCATCATGGGCAAAGGAAACACCATATATTTT. V is TRBV15 and J is TRBJ1-3, with D maybe TRBD1 (6 bases). Germline CDR1 LNHNV, CDR2 YYDKDF (reference sequence). Between the trimmed V and J ends, which lost 5 bases and 4 bases, there was a span of 24 bases. CDR3 length: 18 amino acids.

This clone was counted a few times. The rearrangement links TRBV5-4 to TRBJ2-7; possible D gene TRBD2, 5 bases. The germline V gene has CDR1 SGHNT and CDR2 YYREEE (reference sequence). The CDR3 runs 18 residues. Between the trimmed V and J ends, which lost 3 bases and 5 bases, there was a span of 27 bases. The CDR3 protein is CASSWTMGGRARSNEQYF. In nucleotides, the CDR3 is TGTGCCAGCAGCTGGACGATGGGTGGGAGAGCTCGAAGCAACGAGCAGTACTTC.

This clone has just a few counts. The chain joins TRBV7-2 to TRBJ2-7; a possible D gene is TRBD2 (5 bases). The CDR3 is 11 residues long. V lost 5 bases and J 9 bases, leaving 11 bases between the germline ends. Germline values: CDR1 SGHTA, CDR2 FQGNSA. The CDR3 is CASSLEGVQYF. DNA of the CDR3: TGTGCCAGCAGCCTAGAGGGAGTGCAGTACTTC.

CDR3 nucleotides: TGTGCCAGCAGCTCCATCATGGAGGGTCTGACCTCCTACGAGCAGTACTTC. Translation gives CASSSIMEGLTSYEQYF. The J gene is TRBJ2-7, the V gene TRBV5-6; maybe TRBD2 (6 bases). Germline V lookup: CDR1 SGHDT, CDR2 YYEEEE. Trimming removed 3 bases from V and 0 bases from J, with 19 bases in between. This CDR3 spans 17 amino acids.